The present entry profiles one T cell receptor (beta chain) with its context. Input was around 2 ug genomic DNA, or all available if less. Generated by immunoSEQ multiplex PCR, the TCRdb table keeps only in-frame clones and is missing some. The sample gives about 92,000 clones, about nine tenths of which show up once; about a sixth is in the top ten. The source of the sample is a study of glioma-infiltrating T cells after dendritic cell vaccination. Study overall: Autologous tumor lysate was loaded overnight onto monocyte-derived dendritic cells grown seven days with IL-4 and GM-CSF.

Unmatched junction bases numbered 8, after V lost 4 bases and J lost 2 bases. The germline V gene has CDR1 SGHDN and CDR2 FVKESK. The CDR3 sequence is 16 residues long. V is TRBV14 and J is TRBJ1-2; 9 bases align to TRBD1. The sequence came from a human donor with glioblastoma. The source was blood, collected before dendritic cell vaccination. The chain's CDR3 is CASSLRQGGYNYGYTF. DNA of the CDR3: TGTGCCAGCAGCCTAAGACAGGGGGGATACAACTATGGCTACACCTTC. The full variable domain, rest sourced from reference TRBV14 and TRBJ1-2, is EAGVTQFPSHSVIEKGQTVTLRCDPISGHDNLYWYRRVMGKEIKFLLHFVKESKQDESGMPNNRFLAERTGGTYSTLKVQPAELEDSGVYFCASSLRQGGYNYGYTFGSGTRLTVV.